Sequencing of this T cell receptor (beta chain) was carried out in a study of blood T cell repertoires in COVID-19. Study at large: The origin of the acute and convalescent COVID-19 samples was the United States, Italy and Spain. In each case, the material was cDNA or gDNA derived from T cells, B-cell-depleted T cells, or PBMCs.

Trimming cost V 4 bases and J 8 bases, with 18 bases left between them. The length of the CDR3 is 15 residues. Germline CDR1 and CDR2: SGHAT and FQNNGV. Original processing methods: Amplifying reference gene primers gave estimates of nucleated cell counts. Produced via immunoSEQ multiplex PCR; TCRdb's table is partial and in-frame only. V, J and clone size were drawn from that table, and D and trimming were deduced from the DNA. The sample yields tens of thousands of clones, 81% seen once. Sequenced material: peripheral blood. The chain joins TRBV11-2 to TRBJ2-4; weak D call: TRBD1 (6 bases). The source of this sequence is an elderly man with acute or convalescent COVID-19. CDR3 in amino acids: CASSSGTTLRYIQYF. CDR3 DNA: TGTGCCAGCAGCTCCGGGACAACCCTTAGGTACATTCAGTACTTC.